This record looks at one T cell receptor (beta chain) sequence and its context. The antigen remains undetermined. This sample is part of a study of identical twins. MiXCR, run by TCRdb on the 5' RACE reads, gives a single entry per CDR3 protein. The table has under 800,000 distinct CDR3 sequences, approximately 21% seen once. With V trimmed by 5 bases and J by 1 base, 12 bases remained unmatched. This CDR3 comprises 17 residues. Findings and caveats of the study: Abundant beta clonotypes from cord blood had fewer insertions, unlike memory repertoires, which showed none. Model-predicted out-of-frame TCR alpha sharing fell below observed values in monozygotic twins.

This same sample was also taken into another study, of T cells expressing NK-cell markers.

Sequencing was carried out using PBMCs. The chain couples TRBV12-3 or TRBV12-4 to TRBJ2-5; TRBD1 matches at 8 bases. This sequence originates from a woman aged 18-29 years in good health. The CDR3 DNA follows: TGTGCCAGCAGTCCCCGGACAGGGCGGACAATCCAAGAGACCCAGTACTTC. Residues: CASSPRTGRTIQETQYF.